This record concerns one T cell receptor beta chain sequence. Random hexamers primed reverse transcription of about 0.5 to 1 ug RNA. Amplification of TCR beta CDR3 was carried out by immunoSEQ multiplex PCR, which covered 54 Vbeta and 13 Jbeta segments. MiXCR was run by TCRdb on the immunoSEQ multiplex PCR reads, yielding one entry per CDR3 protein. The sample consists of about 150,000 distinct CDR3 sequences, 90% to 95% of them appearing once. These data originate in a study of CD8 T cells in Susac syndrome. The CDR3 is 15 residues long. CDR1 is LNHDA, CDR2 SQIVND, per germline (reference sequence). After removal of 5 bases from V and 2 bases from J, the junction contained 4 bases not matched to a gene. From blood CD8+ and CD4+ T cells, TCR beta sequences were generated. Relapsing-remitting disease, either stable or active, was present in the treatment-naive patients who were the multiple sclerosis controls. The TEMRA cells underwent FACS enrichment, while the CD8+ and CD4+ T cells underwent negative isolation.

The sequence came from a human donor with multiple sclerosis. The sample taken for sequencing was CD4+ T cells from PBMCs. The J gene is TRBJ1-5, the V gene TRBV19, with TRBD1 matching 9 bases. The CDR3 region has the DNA TGTGCCAGTAGTTCCTGGACAGGGGGCAATCAGCCCCAGCATTTT. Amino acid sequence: CASSSWTGGNQPQHF.